A single sample is the source of the 32 T cell receptor beta chains below, sequenced in a study of T cell responses to AZD1222 COVID-19 vaccine. Produced via immunoSEQ multiplex PCR; TCRdb's table is partial and in-frame only. Of fewer than 150,000 clones detected, about 90% appear once; the ten largest clones hold 14%. The sample was peripheral blood, taken on day 0 of AZD1222 vaccination. Source of these receptors: an adult in good health.

The genes are TRBV2 and TRBJ2-7; D is possibly TRBD1 (5 bases). The V end lost 10 bases, the J end lost 3 bases, and 10 bases lay between the germline ends. The CDR3 sequence is 11 residues long. In germline, CDR1 is SNHLY, CDR2 FYNNEI. The CDR3 DNA follows: TGTGCCACCACAGGAATCTACGAGCAGTACTTC. Translated: CATTGIYEQYF.

DNA for the CDR3: TGCGCCAGCAGCCAAGGTCCTCAGCGCACAGATACGCAGTATTTT. It translates to CASSQGPQRTDTQYF. The rearrangement joins TRBV4-1 to TRBJ2-3; no definite D call. In germline, CDR1 is MGHRA, CDR2 YSYEKL. This CDR3 is built from 15 residues. V lost 1 base and J lost 1, with 9 bases in between.

This clone was found once. The J gene is TRBJ2-2, the V gene TRBV28; 7 bases map to TRBD2. The CDR3 consists of 16 residues. CDR1 MDHEN and CDR2 SYDVKM come from the germline V gene. J lost 1 base, V lost 3 bases, and 5 bases had no gene match. The CDR3 loop reads CASSFGGGENTGELFF. The DNA of the CDR3 is TGTGCCAGCAGTTTTGGGGGAGGGGAGAACACCGGGGAGCTGTTTTTT.

The J gene is TRBJ1-1, the V gene TRBV29-1, with 8 bases lining up with TRBD1. There are 16 residues in the CDR3. CDR1 is SQVTM and CDR2 is ANQGSEA in the germline V gene. V shed 5 bases, J shed 1 base, and the junction held 12 bases outside the gene matches. CDR3 in DNA: TGCAGCGTTTCCCGGGACAGGCTAACTCCGAACACTGAAGCTTTCTTT. The encoded protein is CSVSRDRLTPNTEAFF.

V and J are TRBV5-6 and TRBJ2-1, with unresolved D. This CDR3 region has 12 residues. Looked up from germline, CDR1 is SGHDT and CDR2 is YYEEEE. Deletions cut 0 bases from V and 7 bases from J, with 5 bases between. CDR3 region: CASSLEWNEQFF. In nucleotides, the CDR3 is TGTGCCAGCAGCTTGGAGTGGAATGAGCAGTTCTTC.

The chain is built from TRBV7-5 and TRBJ1-4. TRBV7-5 is a pseudogene. There are 18 residues in the CDR3. CDR3 residues: CARYPRGRRFTTNEKLFF. The CDR3, as DNA: TGTGCCAGATACCCTAGGGGTAGGAGGTTCACAACTAATGAAAAACTGTTTTTT.

This clone was seen just once. The chain carries TRBV19 and TRBJ1-2; 12 bases align to TRBD1. The V gene end was trimmed by 3 bases and the J gene end by 4 bases; junction bases not matched to a gene: 9. CDR3 length equals 17 residues. CDR1 and CDR2 (germline): LNHDA, SQIVND (reference sequence). The CDR3 region is CASSMFPGQGALYGYTF. In nucleotides, the CDR3 is TGTGCCAGTAGTATGTTCCCGGGACAGGGGGCACTCTATGGCTACACCTTC. The whole variable domain, filled in from reference TRBV19 and TRBJ1-2, reads DGGITQSPKYLFRKEGQNVTLSCEQNLNHDAMYWYRQDPGQGLRLIYYSQIVNDFQKGDIAEGYSVSREKKESFPLTVTSAQKNPTAFYLCASSMFPGQGALYGYTFGSGTRLTVV.

The chain combines TRBV27 with TRBJ2-5, with 11 bases that match TRBD2. The trim removed 5 bases at V and 5 bases at J, leaving 13 bases unmatched. Germline loops: CDR1 MNHEY, CDR2 SMNVEV (reference sequence). The CDR3 is 17 amino acids. CDR3 in DNA: TGTGCCAGCAGTCCCCGACTAGCGGGGACCCTTCTTGAGACCCAGTACTTC. As protein: CASSPRLAGTLLETQYF.

CDR3 sequence: CASSQGLAGRETQYF. The CDR3 DNA follows: TGCGCCAGCAGCCAAGGACTAGCGGGGCGGGAGACCCAGTACTTC. The chain is built from TRBV4-1 and TRBJ2-5; 11 positions match TRBD2. The CDR3 extends over 15 amino acids. The V gene end was trimmed by 1 base and the J gene end by 5 bases; junction bases not matched to a gene: 3. Germline V gene sequence: CDR1 MGHRA, CDR2 YSYEKL.

The gene calls are TRBV2 and TRBJ1-2, with D perhaps matching TRBD1 (5 bases). Looked up from germline, CDR1 is SNHLY and CDR2 is FYNNEI. V was trimmed by 6 bases and J by 7 bases, leaving 15 bases between them. This CDR3 spans 13 amino acids. The CDR3 region has the DNA TGTGCCAGCAGAGGACACCCCATGGGTGGCTACACCTTC. Its translation is CASRGHPMGGYTF. Full variable domain (remainder filled in from reference TRBV2 and TRBJ1-2): EPEVTQTPSHQVTQMGQEVILRCVPISNHLYFYWYRQILGQKVEFLVSFYNNEISEKSEIFDDQFSVERPDGSNFTLKIRSTKLEDSAMYFCASRGHPMGGYTFGSGTRLTVV.

The gene calls are TRBV24-1 and TRBJ2-7; D could derive from TRBD1 or TRBD2 (6 bases each). Germline-derived CDR1 and CDR2 are KGHDR and SFDVKD. This CDR3 has 13 residues. V lost 9 bases and J 3 bases, leaving 14 bases between the germline ends. The CDR3 protein is CATQPGGRYEQYF. For the CDR3, the DNA is TGTGCCACCCAGCCCGGGGGCCGCTACGAGCAGTACTTC.

The chain employs TRBV2 and TRBJ2-2, with a possible D match to TRBD2 (5 bases). V lost 3 bases, J lost 9 bases, and 17 bases lay in between. Germline lookup yields CDR1 SNHLY and CDR2 FYNNEI. The CDR3 totals 15 residues. This CDR3 is CASSEDRTGTWELFF. The CDR3 DNA is TGTGCCAGCAGTGAGGATAGGACTGGAACCTGGGAGCTGTTTTTT. The entire variable domain, with the rest obtained from reference TRBV2 and TRBJ2-2, is as follows: EPEVTQTPSHQVTQMGQEVILRCVPISNHLYFYWYRQILGQKVEFLVSFYNNEISEKSEIFDDQFSVERPDGSNFTLKIRSTKLEDSAMYFCASSEDRTGTWELFFGEGSRLTVL.

The CDR3 nucleotides read TGTGCCAGTAGTAGTTACACAGGGAACACTGAAGCTTTCTTT. The encoded protein is CASSSYTGNTEAFF. V and J are TRBV19 and TRBJ1-1; D might be TRBD1 (5 bases). Germline V gene data show CDR1 as LNHDA and CDR2 as SQIVND (reference sequence). CDR3 length equals 14 residues. With 4 bases removed from V and 1 base from J, the gap between germline ends came to 10 bases.

V usage is TRBV5-4 and J usage is TRBJ2-7; TRBD1 matches at 7 bases. CDR1 and CDR2 from the germline V gene are SGHNT and YYREEE (reference sequence). This CDR3 comprises 14 residues. V was clipped by 0 bases and J by 6 bases; unmatched bases: 6. CDR3 DNA sequence: TGTGCCAGCAGCTTGGGGCCAGGGGGAGTCGAGCAGTACTTC. Amino acids: CASSLGPGGVEQYF.

This sequence joins TRBV6-5 and TRBJ1-1; 8 bases are shared with TRBD1. Losses at the gene ends were 5 bases for V and 1 base for J; bases not matched to a gene: 3. CDR1 is MNHEY, CDR2 SVGAGI, per germline. CDR3 size: 14 residues. CDR3 bases: TGTGCCAGCAGTCCCGGGACAGGGAACACTGAAGCTTTCTTT. The encoded protein is CASSPGTGNTEAFF.

V and J are TRBV25-1 and TRBJ1-1, with D maybe TRBD1 (6 bases). The V end lost 5 bases, the J end lost 1 base, and 8 bases lay between the germline ends. Germline V gene data show CDR1 as MGHDK and CDR2 as SYGVNS. CDR3 size: 13 residues. CDR3 nucleotides: TGTGCCAGCAGTAAGGGGGGGAACACTGAAGCTTTCTTT. Its translation is CASSKGGNTEAFF. Together with reference TRBV25-1 and TRBJ1-1, the CDR3 gives the full variable domain: EADIYQTPRYLVIGTGKKITLECSQTMGHDKMYWYQQDPGMELHLIHYSYGVNSTEKGDLSSESTVSRIRTEHFPLTLESARPSHTSQYLCASSKGGNTEAFFGQGTRLTVV.

The gene calls are TRBV12-3 or TRBV12-4 and TRBJ2-1, with TRBD1 matching 7 bases. The CDR3 loop spans 13 amino acids. Trimming cost V 6 bases and J 8 bases; bases outside gene matches: 7. The CDR3 is CASRFGQVDEQFF. As DNA, the CDR3 is TGTGCCAGCAGATTTGGACAGGTAGATGAGCAGTTCTTC.

The chain combines TRBV5-1 with TRBJ2-7; 9 positions match TRBD1. V lost 4 bases to trimming and J lost 5 bases; unmatched junction nucleotides: 4. The CDR3 extends over 13 amino acids. Germline V gives CDR1 SGHRS, CDR2 YFSETQ. The DNA of the CDR3 is TGCGCCAGCAGCCTCGACAGGGGGAACGAGCAGTACTTC. Residues: CASSLDRGNEQYF.

This clone was observed a few times. V is TRBV4-1 and J is TRBJ2-1; D is unclear. CDR3 size: 21 residues. Germline loops: CDR1 MGHRA, CDR2 YSYEKL. The V end lost 3 bases, the J end lost 5 bases, and 32 bases lay between the germline ends. The CDR3 bases are TGCGCCAGCAGCCATTCTGTGATTATTTCGGTTAGGGAAGGTTCCGACAATGAGCAGTTCTTC. Its translation is CASSHSVIISVREGSDNEQFF.

V and J are TRBV5-1 and TRBJ2-3; a weak D match, TRBD1 (6 bases). The CDR3 contains 12 residues. The V end lost 2 bases, the J end lost 9 bases, and 10 bases lay between the germline ends. The V gene's germline CDR1 is SGHRS and CDR2 YFSETQ. CDR3 protein: CASSFLGQTQYF. CDR3 bases: TGCGCCAGCAGCTTCCTAGGACAGACGCAGTATTTT.

The rearrangement joins TRBV24-1 to TRBJ1-2; D call uncertain. The CDR3 has 13 amino acids. Germline CDR1 KGHDR, CDR2 SFDVKD. The V gene lost 4 bases and the J gene lost 6 bases, with 11 bases spanning the gap. CDR3 bases: TGTGCCACCAGTGACCATGATGGGGATGGCTACACCTTC. Translating gives CATSDHDGDGYTF.

This chain joins TRBV18 and TRBJ1-1; no definite D call. Trimming shortened V by 3 bases and J by 1 base, and 12 bases separated the two germline ends. The CDR3 has 15 residues. Germline V gene lookup returns CDR1 KGHSH and CDR2 LQKENI. In nucleotides, the CDR3 is TGTGCCAGCTCACCGGGCCTAATAACGAACACTGAAGCTTTCTTT. Amino acids: CASSPGLITNTEAFF.

The rearrangement links TRBV28 to TRBJ2-7; 12 nucleotides line up with TRBD2. Trimming took 10 bases from V and 1 from J; bases not matched to a gene: 14. Germline V lookup: CDR1 MDHEN, CDR2 SYDVKM. The CDR3 totals 17 residues. This chain's CDR3 is CAIFGASGRGGSYEQYF. The CDR3 bases are TGTGCCATCTTCGGGGCTAGCGGGAGGGGCGGGTCCTACGAGCAGTACTTC.

The chain combines TRBV28 with TRBJ1-2, with D maybe TRBD1 (5 bases). Between the trimmed V and J ends, which lost 5 bases and 2 bases, there was a span of 18 bases. The CDR3 is made up of 16 amino acids. The germline V gene encodes CDR1 MDHEN and CDR2 SYDVKM. As DNA, the CDR3 is TGTGCCAGCAGTACACCCGGACGGGGGGGAAACTATGGCTACACCTTC. Translated, it gives CASSTPGRGGNYGYTF.

This clone was found once. This chain links TRBV7-9 with TRBJ1-2; no clear D. Germline V gene data show CDR1 as SEHNR and CDR2 as FQNEAQ (reference sequence). CDR3 size: 13 residues. V lost 4 bases and J 1 base, leaving 7 bases between the germline ends. CDR3: CASSSADNYGYTF. In nucleotides, the CDR3 is TGTGCCAGCAGCTCCGCCGATAACTATGGCTACACCTTC.

This rearrangement joins TRBV18 to TRBJ1-2; D not resolved. In germline, CDR1 is KGHSH, CDR2 LQKENI. The CDR3 is 15 residues long. V was cut by 6 bases and J by 0 bases, with 14 bases left in between. The CDR3 sequence: CASSPREKANYGYTF. Written as DNA, the CDR3 is TGTGCCAGCTCGCCCCGGGAAAAGGCTAACTATGGCTACACCTTC.

J is TRBJ2-1 and V is TRBV7-9; D might be TRBD2 (6 bases). CDR3 length equals 14 residues. The V gene's germline CDR1 is SEHNR and CDR2 FQNEAQ (reference sequence). The germline V and J ends were trimmed by 5 bases and 6 bases, with 14 bases remaining between them. CDR3 bases: TGTGCCAGCAGCGTACCCTCGGGGGTCAATGAGCAGTTCTTC. Translation gives CASSVPSGVNEQFF.

The chain has TRBV19 and TRBJ1-5; D is unresolved. Trimming took 2 bases from V and 2 from J, leaving 19 bases between them. From germline, CDR1 is LNHDA and CDR2 SQIVND (reference sequence). This CDR3 is built from 18 residues. In DNA, the CDR3 is TGTGCCAGTAGTATATCCGTCTATGGTGGTTTAGGCAATCAGCCCCAGCATTTT. It is translated as CASSISVYGGLGNQPQHF.

The rearrangement uses TRBV7-9 and TRBJ1-2, with 7 nucleotides matching TRBD1. After removal of 3 bases from V and 3 bases from J, the junction contained 13 bases not matched to a gene. The CDR3 runs 17 residues. Germline V gene data show CDR1 as SEHNR and CDR2 as FQNEAQ (reference sequence). CDR3 nucleotide sequence: TGTGCCAGCAGCTTGAGGACAGGACCACGACCGGACTATGGCTACACCTTC. It codes for CASSLRTGPRPDYGYTF.

CDR3 residues: CASSGSPQGSSGNTIYF. The CDR3 bases are TGTGCCAGCAGTGGAAGCCCACAGGGTTCCTCTGGAAACACCATATATTTT. The rearrangement uses TRBV28 and TRBJ1-3, with TRBD1 as a possible D gene (6 bases). Germline CDR1 is MDHEN and CDR2 is SYDVKM. Trimming stripped 5 bases from V and 0 bases from J, with 17 bases between. This CDR3 region has 17 residues.

This clone has a single count. V usage is TRBV19 and J usage is TRBJ2-7, with D maybe TRBD2 (5 bases). Germline V lookup: CDR1 LNHDA, CDR2 SQIVND (reference sequence). CDR3 length: 14 amino acids. The V gene lost 3 bases and the J gene lost 0 bases, with 9 bases spanning the gap. CDR3: CASSISANSYEQYF. The CDR3 bases are TGTGCCAGTAGTATTAGCGCTAACTCCTACGAGCAGTACTTC. The full variable domain, with the rest looked up from reference TRBV19 and TRBJ2-7, is DGGITQSPKYLFRKEGQNVTLSCEQNLNHDAMYWYRQDPGQGLRLIYYSQIVNDFQKGDIAEGYSVSREKKESFPLTVTSAQKNPTAFYLCASSISANSYEQYFGPGTRLTVT.

The genes are TRBV19 and TRBJ1-1, with D possibly TRBD1 on 5 matching bases. Trimming left V 0 bases short and J 7 bases short, with 15 bases between. This CDR3 has 15 amino acids. Looked up from germline, CDR1 is LNHDA and CDR2 is SQIVND (reference sequence). The CDR3 region has the DNA TGTGCCAGTAGTATAGATTATGGACCGGACATTGAAGCTTTCTTT. Protein sequence: CASSIDYGPDIEAFF.